A selection of T cell receptor beta chains follows, all from one sample in a study of blood T cell repertoires in COVID-19. Clones were sequenced by immunoSEQ multiplex PCR, and TCRdb holds only the in-frame ones, with some missing. Here the sample spans about 350,000 clones, about nine tenths being singletons. Specimen: peripheral blood. Source of these receptors: a woman in her 70s with COVID-19, enrolled during active disease. The CDR3 runs from the conserved cysteine through the conserved F or W. D genes are given only for firm matches. Clone size is not always given. Where it is, it says once, few, many or a class for expanded clones.

V gene	D gene	J gene	clone size	CDR3 protein	CDR3 DNA
TRBV19	NA	TRBJ1-2	NA	CASSSGGFYGYTF	TGTGCCAGTAGTTCCGGGGGGTTCTATGGCTACACCTTC
TRBV25-1	TRBD1	TRBJ1-1	NA	CASSEYIGQGGTEAFF	TGTGCCAGCAGTGAATATATCGGACAGGGGGGGACTGAAGCTTTCTTT
TRBV19	TRBD1	TRBJ1-2	NA	CASSNRGNYGYTF	TGTGCCAGTAGTAACAGGGGGAACTATGGCTACACCTTC
TRBV30	NA	TRBJ1-2	NA	CAWNRDYGYTF	TGTGCCTGGAACAGGGATTATGGCTACACCTTC
TRBV30	NA	TRBJ2-7	NA	CAWKGLREQYF	TGTGCCTGGAAAGGATTGCGGGAGCAGTACTTC
TRBV28	NA	TRBJ1-2	once	CASSLEGYGYTF	TGTGCCAGCAGTTTAGAGGGTTATGGCTACACCTTC
TRBV25-1	TRBD1	TRBJ1-2	NA	CASSDLTGGGQGYTF	TGTGCCAGCAGTGACTTGACAGGGGGCGGACAAGGCTACACCTTC
TRBV7-9	NA	TRBJ1-1	few	CASRGAGFNTEAFF	TGTGCCAGCAGGGGTGCGGGCTTTAACACTGAAGCTTTCTTT
TRBV20-1	NA	TRBJ2-2	NA	CSASKGGTNTGELFF	TGCAGTGCTAGTAAAGGGGGAACGAACACCGGGGAGCTGTTTTTT
TRBV27	TRBD1	TRBJ2-2	few	CASRKAGTGRTGELFF	TGTGCCAGCAGAAAGGCCGGGACAGGGCGGACCGGGGAGCTGTTTTTT
TRBV18	NA	TRBJ1-5	NA	CASSPGRGGFLGQPQHF	TGTGCCAGCTCACCGGGTAGGGGAGGTTTCCTCGGTCAGCCCCAGCATTTT
TRBV4-1	NA	TRBJ1-3	NA	CASSLPTTGGSGNTIYF	TGCGCCAGCAGCCTCCCGACGACAGGTGGCTCTGGAAACACCATATATTTT
TRBV27	NA	TRBJ1-1	few	CASSPGGTEAFF	TGTGCCAGCAGCCCGGGGGGCACTGAAGCTTTCTTT
TRBV4-3	NA	TRBJ1-2	NA	CASSQGRYLGVYGYTF	TGCGCCAGCAGCCAAGGGCGGTATCTCGGGGTCTATGGCTACACCTTC
TRBV7-9	NA	TRBJ1-3	NA	CASSPTGLGNTIYF	TGTGCCAGCAGCCCAACCGGACTGGGAAACACCATATATTTT
TRBV25-1	NA	TRBJ1-1	NA	CASSEPRSGSTEAFF	TGTGCCAGCAGTGAACCCCGGTCCGGGAGCACTGAAGCTTTCTTT
TRBV11-2	TRBD2	TRBJ2-1	NA	CASSLAPASGGADEQFF	TGTGCCAGCAGCTTAGCCCCGGCTAGCGGGGGGGCGGATGAGCAGTTCTTC
TRBV7-2	NA	TRBJ1-4	NA	CASSRGAGTNEKLFF	TGTGCCAGCAGCCGGGGGGCGGGAACTAATGAAAAACTGTTTTTT
TRBV9	TRBD1	TRBJ1-2	NA	CASSAFGTGNYGYTF	TGTGCCAGCAGCGCCTTCGGGACAGGGAACTATGGCTACACCTTC
TRBV27	TRBD1	TRBJ1-6	NA	CASRPGQISSPLHF	TGTGCCAGCAGGCCGGGACAGATCTCTTCACCCCTCCACTTT
TRBV7-2	NA	TRBJ1-1	NA	CASSLGGGEKAFF	TGTGCCAGCAGCTTAGGTGGGGGGGAAAAAGCTTTCTTT
TRBV5-6	NA	TRBJ1-1	NA	CASSLGGPKGAFF	TGTGCCAGCAGCTTGGGGGGCCCTAAAGGAGCTTTCTTT
TRBV5-4	NA	TRBJ2-3	NA	CASSLGGTTSTDTQYF	TGTGCCAGCAGCTTGGGTGGGACAACTAGCACAGATACGCAGTATTTT